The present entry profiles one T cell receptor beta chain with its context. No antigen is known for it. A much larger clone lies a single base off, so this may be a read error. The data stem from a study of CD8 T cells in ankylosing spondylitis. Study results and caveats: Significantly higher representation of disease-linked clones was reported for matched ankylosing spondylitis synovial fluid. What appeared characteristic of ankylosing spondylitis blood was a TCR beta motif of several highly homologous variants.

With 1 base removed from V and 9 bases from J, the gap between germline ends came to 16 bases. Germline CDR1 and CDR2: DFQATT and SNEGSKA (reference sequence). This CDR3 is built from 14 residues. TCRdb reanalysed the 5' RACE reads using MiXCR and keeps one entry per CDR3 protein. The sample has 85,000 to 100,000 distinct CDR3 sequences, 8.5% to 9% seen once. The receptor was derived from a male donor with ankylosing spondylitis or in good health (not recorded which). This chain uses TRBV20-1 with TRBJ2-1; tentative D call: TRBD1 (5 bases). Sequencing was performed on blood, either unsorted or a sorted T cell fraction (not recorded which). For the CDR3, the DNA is TGCAGTGCTAGAGCGGCGCCCCCCGACAGTGAGCAGTTCTTC. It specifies CSARAAPPDSEQFF.